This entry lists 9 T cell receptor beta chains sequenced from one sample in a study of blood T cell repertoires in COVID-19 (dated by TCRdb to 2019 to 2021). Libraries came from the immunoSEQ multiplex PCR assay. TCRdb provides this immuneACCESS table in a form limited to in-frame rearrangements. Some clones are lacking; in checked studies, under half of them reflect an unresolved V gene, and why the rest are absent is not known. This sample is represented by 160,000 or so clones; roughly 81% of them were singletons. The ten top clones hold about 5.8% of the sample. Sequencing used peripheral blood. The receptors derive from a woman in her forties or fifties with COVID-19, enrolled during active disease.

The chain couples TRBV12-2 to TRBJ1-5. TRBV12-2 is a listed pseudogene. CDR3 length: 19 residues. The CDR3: CASRFSYGYFANSNQPQHF. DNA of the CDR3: TGTGCAAGTCGCTTTAGTTACGGGTATTTCGCAAATAGCAATCAGCCCCAGCATTTT.

The CDR3 DNA reads as TGTGCCAGCAACAGAGCAGGGGCAGCCAACAATGAGCAGTTCTTC. It codes for CASNRAGAANNEQFF. V gene TRBV11-2 combines with J gene TRBJ2-1, with D possibly TRBD1 on 6 matching bases. CDR1 SGHAT and CDR2 FQNNGV come from the germline V gene. The CDR3 is 15 amino acids. V lost 7 bases and J 5 bases, leaving 18 bases between the germline ends.

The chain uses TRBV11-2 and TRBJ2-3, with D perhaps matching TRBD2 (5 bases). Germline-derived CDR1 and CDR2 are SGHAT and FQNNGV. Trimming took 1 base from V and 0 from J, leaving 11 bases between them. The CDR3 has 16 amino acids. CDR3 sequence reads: CASSLVSRTSTDTQYF. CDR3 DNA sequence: TGTGCCAGCAGCTTAGTCTCCCGGACTAGCACAGATACGCAGTATTTT.

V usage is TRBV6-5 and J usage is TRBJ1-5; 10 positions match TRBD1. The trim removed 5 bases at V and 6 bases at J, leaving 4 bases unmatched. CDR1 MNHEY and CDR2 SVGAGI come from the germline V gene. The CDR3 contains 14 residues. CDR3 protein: CASSRGQGSQPQHF. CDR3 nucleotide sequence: TGTGCCAGCAGTAGGGGACAGGGGAGTCAGCCCCAGCATTTT.

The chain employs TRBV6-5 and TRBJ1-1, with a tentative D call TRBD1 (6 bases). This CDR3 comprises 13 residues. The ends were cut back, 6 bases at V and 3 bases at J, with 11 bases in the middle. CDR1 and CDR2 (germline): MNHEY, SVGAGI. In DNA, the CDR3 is TGTGCCAGCAGCCTCTACAGGGACACTGAAGCTTTCTTT. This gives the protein CASSLYRDTEAFF.

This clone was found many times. CDR3: CANNRDSNQPQHF. In DNA form, the CDR3 reads TGTGCCAACAACAGGGATAGCAATCAGCCCCAGCATTTT. The V and J genes are TRBV27 and TRBJ1-5, with D perhaps TRBD1 (6 bases). The germline CDR1 and CDR2 sequences are MNHEY and SMNVEV (reference sequence). The CDR3 has 13 amino acids. The V end lost 10 bases, the J end lost 0 bases, and 10 bases lay between the germline ends.

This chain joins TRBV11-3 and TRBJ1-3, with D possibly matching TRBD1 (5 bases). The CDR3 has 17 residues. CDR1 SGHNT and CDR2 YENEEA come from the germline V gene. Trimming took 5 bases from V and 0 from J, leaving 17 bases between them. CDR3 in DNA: TGTGCCAGCAGCGCAATCCTAGGGGCCAACTCTGGAAACACCATATATTTT. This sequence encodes CASSAILGANSGNTIYF.

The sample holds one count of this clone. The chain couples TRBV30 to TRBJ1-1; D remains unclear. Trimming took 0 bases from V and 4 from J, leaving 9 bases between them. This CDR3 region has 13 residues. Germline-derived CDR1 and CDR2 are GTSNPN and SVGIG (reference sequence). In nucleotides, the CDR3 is TGTGCCTGGAGTGTAAGGGAGACCACTGAAGCTTTCTTT. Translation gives CAWSVRETTEAFF.

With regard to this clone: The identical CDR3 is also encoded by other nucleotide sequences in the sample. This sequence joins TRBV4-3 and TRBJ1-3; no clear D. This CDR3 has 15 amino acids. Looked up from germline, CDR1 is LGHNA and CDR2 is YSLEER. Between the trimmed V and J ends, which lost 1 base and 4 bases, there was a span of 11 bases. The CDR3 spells CASSQGIGGGNTIYF. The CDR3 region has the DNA TGCGCCAGCAGCCAAGGTATCGGAGGCGGAAACACCATATATTTT.